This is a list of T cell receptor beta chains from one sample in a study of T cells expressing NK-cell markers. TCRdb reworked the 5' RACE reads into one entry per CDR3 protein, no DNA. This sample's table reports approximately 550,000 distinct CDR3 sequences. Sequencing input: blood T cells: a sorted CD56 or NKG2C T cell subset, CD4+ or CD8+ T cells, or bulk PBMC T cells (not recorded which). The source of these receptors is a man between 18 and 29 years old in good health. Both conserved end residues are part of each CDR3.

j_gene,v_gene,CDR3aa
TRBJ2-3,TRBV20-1,CSATTWADTQYF
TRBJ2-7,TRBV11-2,CASSLDTGFVYEQYF
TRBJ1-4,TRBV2,CASGRAAYEKLFF
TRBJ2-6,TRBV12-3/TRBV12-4,CASRALASGANVLTF
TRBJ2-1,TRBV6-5,CASSYNPARNEQFF
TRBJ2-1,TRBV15,CATSRSGGRQSRLGQFF
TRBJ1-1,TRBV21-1,CAASRGRDTEAFF
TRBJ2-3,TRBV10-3,CAISPRGSGGADTQYF
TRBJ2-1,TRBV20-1,CSARWPRSGEQFF
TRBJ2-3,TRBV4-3,CASSQDGLWGDSTDTQYF
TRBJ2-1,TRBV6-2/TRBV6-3,CASNRLAGEKSNPDNEQFF
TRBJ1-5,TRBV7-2,CASSSKTQPQHF
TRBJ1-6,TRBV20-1,CSARSHTHSPLHF
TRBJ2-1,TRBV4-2,CASSQDFPDYNEQFF
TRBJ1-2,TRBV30,CAWRGQGGHYGYTF
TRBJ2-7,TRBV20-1,CSAPPPSGSYEQYF
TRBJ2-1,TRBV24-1,CATSDSYRGHNEQFF
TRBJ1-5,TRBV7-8,CASSRLEAQNQPQHF
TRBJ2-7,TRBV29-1,CSVEISGTGAYEQYF
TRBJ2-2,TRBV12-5,CASGLTGGHTGELFF
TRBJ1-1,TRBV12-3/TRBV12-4,CASTSGTNMNTEAFF
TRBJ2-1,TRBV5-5,CASSLGSLKYNEQFF
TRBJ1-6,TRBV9,CASSVGTGGGSPLHF
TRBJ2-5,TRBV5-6,CASSLTGTGLYSETQYF
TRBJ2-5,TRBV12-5,CASGPGTGGFQETQYF
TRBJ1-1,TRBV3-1,CASSPRGEAEAFF
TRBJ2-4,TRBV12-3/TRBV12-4,CASTLSGSLAKNIQYF
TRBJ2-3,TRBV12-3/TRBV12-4,CASRSQSGRAVTDTQYF
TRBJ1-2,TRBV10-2,CASSELRPMGADYGYTF
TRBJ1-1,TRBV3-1,CASSPMDRDTEAFF
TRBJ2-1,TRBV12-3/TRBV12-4,CASSSEFVSYNEQFF
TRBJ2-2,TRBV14,CASSQDGQRKNTGELFF
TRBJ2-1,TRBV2,CACTYARYNEQFF
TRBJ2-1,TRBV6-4,CASSDASDGYNEQFF
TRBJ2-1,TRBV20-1,CSLLTLAAKSSYNEQFF
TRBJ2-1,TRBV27,CASSFLLSGRPNEQFF
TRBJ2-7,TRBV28,CASSSTGSLSYEQYF
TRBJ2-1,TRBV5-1,CASSPMRGTLYNEQFF
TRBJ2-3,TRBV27,CASRTWGTSTDTQYF
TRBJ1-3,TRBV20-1,CSARVGSPGNTIYF
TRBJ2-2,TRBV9,CASSIRGLAGVVPGELFF